Listed below are T cell receptor beta chains from one sample, sequenced in a study of PD-1 blockade in classical Hodgkin lymphoma. The assay was immunoSEQ multiplex PCR, and TCRdb's table has in-frame clones only and misses some. Of fewer than 80,000 clones listed, 71% are singletons. Sequencing was performed on peripheral blood mononuclear cells (PBMCs), taken before the second cycle of nivolumab. The receptors derive from a human donor with classical Hodgkin lymphoma. The CDR3 runs from the conserved cysteine through the conserved F or W. A D gene is named only where the DNA matches it firmly. Size is stated for part of the rows, as once, few or many counts, or as a class when the clone is expanded.

V gene	J gene	clone size	D gene	CDR3 protein	CDR3 DNA
TRBV19	TRBJ1-1	.	.	CASSRTAEAFF	TGTGCCAGTAGTAGGACAGCTGAAGCTTTCTTT
TRBV7-9	TRBJ1-1	few	.	CASSLARGTPEAFF	TGTGCCAGCAGCTTAGCTAGGGGGACGCCCGAAGCTTTCTTT
TRBV6-6	TRBJ1-2	.	TRBD1	CASSYSGTGARGYTF	TGTGCCAGCAGTTACTCCGGGACAGGGGCGAGGGGCTACACCTTC
TRBV7-9	TRBJ1-4	.	TRBD1	CASSLGQANEKLFF	TGTGCCAGCAGCTTGGGACAGGCGAATGAAAAACTGTTTTTT
TRBV15	TRBJ2-5	.	TRBD1	CATSRLGQGVGETQYF	TGTGCCACCAGCAGACTTGGACAGGGCGTCGGAGAGACCCAGTACTTC
TRBV5-1	TRBJ1-1	.	TRBD1	CASSLDAGTGGRAFF	TGCGCCAGCAGCTTGGACGCCGGGACAGGGGGTCGAGCTTTCTTT
TRBV7-9	TRBJ2-7	.	TRBD2	CASSLEPASGGNEQYF	TGTGCCAGCAGCTTAGAGCCGGCTAGCGGGGGGAACGAGCAGTACTTC
TRBV6-1	TRBJ1-5	.	.	CATREDTYNQPQHF	TGTGCCACCAGAGAAGACACCTACAATCAGCCCCAGCATTTT
TRBV29-1	TRBJ2-5	.	.	CSSEGGETQYF	TGCAGCTCAGAGGGGGGAGAGACCCAGTACTTC
TRBV5-1	TRBJ1-1	many	.	CASSLMIGTEAFF	TGCGCCAGCAGCTTGATGATAGGGACTGAAGCTTTCTTT
TRBV11-3	TRBJ2-7	few	TRBD1	CASSRQGAYEQYF	TGTGCCAGCAGCCGACAGGGGGCCTACGAGCAGTACTTC
TRBV30	TRBJ1-6	few	.	CAWSLNSPLHF	TGTGCCTGGTCCCTAAATTCACCCCTCCACTTT
TRBV7-2	TRBJ1-5	.	.	CASSLDWTTGNQPQHF	TGTGCCAGCAGCTTAGATTGGACCACGGGCAATCAGCCCCAGCATTTT
TRBV27	TRBJ1-1	.	.	CASRGGLLRAEAFF	TGTGCCAGCAGAGGGGGTCTCTTAAGGGCGGAAGCTTTCTTT
TRBV19	TRBJ2-1	.	TRBD2	CASRFGLERDEQFF	TGTGCCAGTAGATTCGGACTAGAACGGGATGAGCAGTTCTTC
TRBV2	TRBJ1-1	.	.	CATGLMNTEAFF	TGTGCCACCGGACTCATGAACACTGAAGCTTTCTTT
TRBV5-1	TRBJ1-2	.	.	CASSLRVTEAKSGYTF	TGCGCCAGCAGCTTGAGAGTGACGGAAGCCAAGTCTGGCTACACCTTC
TRBV27	TRBJ2-5	.	.	CASSPETQYF	TGTGCCAGCAGTCCAGAGACCCAGTACTTC
TRBV5-6	TRBJ2-3	few	TRBD2	CASSRTSGRALRTDTQYF	TGTGCCAGCAGTCGAACTAGCGGGAGGGCCTTGAGAACAGATACGCAGTATTTT
TRBV7-6	TRBJ2-2	.	.	CASSLDGGTGELFF	TGTGCCAGCAGCTTAGATGGGGGCACCGGGGAGCTGTTTTTT
TRBV30	TRBJ2-1	.	.	CAWSSRGGYNEQFF	TGTGCCTGGAGTTCGAGGGGCGGGTACAATGAGCAGTTCTTC
TRBV5-6	TRBJ1-5	few	.	CASSLSGQFNQPQHF	TGTGCCAGCAGCTTGTCCGGACAGTTTAATCAGCCCCAGCATTTT